This is a list of T cell receptor beta chains from one sample in a study of T cell repertoires in cytomegalovirus infection. Each CDR3 protein gets one entry after TCRdb re-called the reads with MiXCR. The sample has approximately 730,000 distinct CDR3 sequences, 25% to 30% seen once; the top ten hold roughly 14%. For these receptors, no antigen is known. Sample: cultured CD8+ T cells from PBMCs, taken from culture after CMV antigen stimulation. These receptors were collected from a human donor in good health (CMV status not recorded). Some clones in this sample may be carry-over from other donors' samples. Each CDR3 is given with its conserved first and last residue. Each record gives: clone size, CDR3 length, V gene, D gene, J gene, CDR3 DNA, CDR3 protein. The D gene is left open where the match is weak. Clone size appears in some rows only: once, few, many, or a class for an expanded clone.

many,13,TRBV7-8,TRBD1,TRBJ1-6,TGTGCCAGCAGCTCGGGGACAGGCCCCGGCCTCCACTTT,CASSSGTGPGLHF
few,15,TRBV7-3,.,TRBJ2-1,TGTGCCAGCAGCTTCGTCGGCCCCGGGGGGCATGAGCAGTTCTTC,CASSFVGPGGHEQFF
many,13,TRBV5-8,.,TRBJ1-3,TGTGCCAGCACCGCCTTAGGGGGAAACACCATATATTTT,CASTALGGNTIYF
.,12,TRBV7-4,.,TRBJ2-7,TGTGCCAGCAGCTTTTCGGAAGTCGAGCAGTACTTC,CASSFSEVEQYF
.,16,TRBV29-1,TRBD2,TRBJ2-1,TGCAGCGTTGAAGATCGAAGCGGGGGGGTTAGCAATGAGCAGTTCTTC,CSVEDRSGGVSNEQFF
.,14,TRBV20-1,.,TRBJ1-4,TGCAGTGCTGTCCGCGGTCGGGGGGCCGAAAAACTGTTTTTT,CSAVRGRGAEKLFF
few,13,TRBV7-9,.,TRBJ1-1,TGTGCCAGCAGCTCTCCGGGAGGGTTTGAAGCTTTCTTT,CASSSPGGFEAFF
few,14,TRBV6-5,.,TRBJ1-1,TGTGCCAGCAGTTACCAAAGGATGGGAACTGAAGCTTTCTTT,CASSYQRMGTEAFF
few,13,TRBV6-5,.,TRBJ1-2,TGTGCCAGCAGTTACTCACATGGAGATGGCTACACCTTC,CASSYSHGDGYTF
.,15,TRBV7-9,.,TRBJ2-3,TGTGCCAGCAGCTTAGCCTCGGCGCGCACAGATACGCAGTATTTT,CASSLASARTDTQYF
.,15,TRBV2,TRBD1,TRBJ2-5,TGTGCCAGCAGCGACGGGACAGGGTTCAAAGAGACCCAGTACTTC,CASSDGTGFKETQYF
few,16,TRBV7-8,.,TRBJ2-5,TGTGCCAGCAGCTTAGCCTACTCCGGGGTAGAAGAGACCCAGTACTTC,CASSLAYSGVEETQYF
few,17,TRBV3-1,TRBD2,TRBJ2-1,TGTGCCAGCAGCCAAGACCACGGACTAGCGGGGGGCAATGAGCAGTTCTTC,CASSQDHGLAGGNEQFF
.,15,TRBV10-3,TRBD1,TRBJ1-5,TGTGCCATCAGTGCCCTGACAGGGGGCAATCAGCCCCAGCATTTT,CAISALTGGNQPQHF
.,15,TRBV18,.,TRBJ1-1,TGTGTCAGCTCACCAGGGGATTTTACGGCGACTGAAGCTTTCTTT,CVSSPGDFTATEAFF
few,17,TRBV6-1,TRBD1,TRBJ1-2,TGTGCCAGCAGTGAAGTATTGACAGGGTTTTCTAACTATGGCTACACCTTC,CASSEVLTGFSNYGYTF
few,17,TRBV6-2/TRBV6-3,.,TRBJ1-6,TGTGCCAGCAGTTACCGCGCGAGGATGGCAGCCAATTCACCCCTCCACTTT,CASSYRARMAANSPLHF
.,16,TRBV2,TRBD1,TRBJ2-3,TGTGCCAGCAGTCCGGGACAGTACACTAGCACAGATACGCAGTATTTT,CASSPGQYTSTDTQYF
few,17,TRBV2,TRBD1,TRBJ2-3,TGTGCCAGCAGTTCGGCCCGGTACCAGGGGGGCACAGATACGCAGTATTTT,CASSSARYQGGTDTQYF
few,17,TRBV5-1,TRBD2,TRBJ2-1,TGCGCCAGCAGCTTGGATGGCGGGGGATTCTCCTACAATGAGCAGTTCTTC,CASSLDGGGFSYNEQFF
.,14,TRBV19,.,TRBJ1-1,TGTGCCAGTAGTATAAAACAGTTCCCGTATTGGGGTTTCTTT,CASSIKQFPYWGFF
many,15,TRBV7-2,.,TRBJ2-5,TGTGCCAGCAGCCCGAAGGCTAGCCGGTGGGAGACCCAGTACTTC,CASSPKASRWETQYF
.,15,TRBV16,.,TRBJ2-7,TGTGCCAGCAGCCCTCCCGGGACAACTTCCTACGAGCAGTACTTC,CASSPPGTTSYEQYF
many,15,TRBV12-3/TRBV12-4,.,TRBJ2-3,TGTGCCAGCAGTTTTCGGACTCCTAGCACAGATACGCAGTATTTT,CASSFRTPSTDTQYF
.,16,TRBV7-1,TRBD2,TRBJ2-4,TGTGCCAGCAGCCAGGGACTAGCGGCGGGGGGGAACATTCAGTACTTC,CASSQGLAAGGNIQYF
few,16,TRBV7-6,TRBD2,TRBJ2-1,TGTGCCAGCAGCTTAGGACTAGCTGAGCCCTACAATGAGCAGTTCTTC,CASSLGLAEPYNEQFF
many,15,TRBV2,TRBD2,TRBJ2-1,TGTGCCAGCAGTTCCGGGACTAGCGCCTACAATGAGCAGTTCTTC,CASSSGTSAYNEQFF
.,15,TRBV15,.,TRBJ2-7,TGTGCCACCAGCAGAGATCGTGGCCAATCCTACGAGCAGTACTTC,CATSRDRGQSYEQYF
few,14,TRBV5-1,TRBD1,TRBJ1-1,TGTGCCAGCAGTGGGACAGGGTTGAACACTGAAGCTTTCTTT,CASSGTGLNTEAFF
few,15,TRBV27,.,TRBJ2-3,TGTGCCAGCAGTCCCGACAGACTACACACAGATACGCAGTATTTT,CASSPDRLHTDTQYF
.,12,TRBV28,TRBD1,TRBJ1-2,TGTGCCACCTCCTTGGGACAGAATGGCTACACCTTC,CATSLGQNGYTF
.,12,TRBV20-1,.,TRBJ2-7,TGCAGTGCTAGTTTTCGCCCCCTCGAGCAGTACTTC,CSASFRPLEQYF
.,12,TRBV6-6,.,TRBJ2-5,TGTGCCTCACTTAGAGGGGGGAAGACCCAGTACTTC,CASLRGGKTQYF
.,16,TRBV13,TRBD1,TRBJ2-1,TGTGCCAGCAGCTTAGAAATAGGGACAGGAGCCAATGAGCAGTTCTTC,CASSLEIGTGANEQFF
few,12,TRBV2,.,TRBJ2-7,TGTGCCACCTGGGGGGGCAACTACGAGCAGTACTTC,CATWGGNYEQYF
.,18,TRBV27,.,TRBJ2-6,TGTGCCAGCAGTCTCCTCGACGGCGCACGCTCTGGGGCCAACGTCCTGACTTTC,CASSLLDGARSGANVLTF
few,14,TRBV10-3,.,TRBJ1-2,TGTGCCATCAGTGACGGTAGTTCTAACTATGGCTACACCTTC,CAISDGSSNYGYTF
few,14,TRBV27,.,TRBJ1-2,TGTGCCAGCGGTCCCAGGGGAGGACCCGATGGCTACACCTTC,CASGPRGGPDGYTF
.,16,TRBV7-6,.,TRBJ1-1,TGTGCCAGCAGCTTAGAAGTGGTGGTCTTGAACACTGAAGCTTTCTTT,CASSLEVVVLNTEAFF